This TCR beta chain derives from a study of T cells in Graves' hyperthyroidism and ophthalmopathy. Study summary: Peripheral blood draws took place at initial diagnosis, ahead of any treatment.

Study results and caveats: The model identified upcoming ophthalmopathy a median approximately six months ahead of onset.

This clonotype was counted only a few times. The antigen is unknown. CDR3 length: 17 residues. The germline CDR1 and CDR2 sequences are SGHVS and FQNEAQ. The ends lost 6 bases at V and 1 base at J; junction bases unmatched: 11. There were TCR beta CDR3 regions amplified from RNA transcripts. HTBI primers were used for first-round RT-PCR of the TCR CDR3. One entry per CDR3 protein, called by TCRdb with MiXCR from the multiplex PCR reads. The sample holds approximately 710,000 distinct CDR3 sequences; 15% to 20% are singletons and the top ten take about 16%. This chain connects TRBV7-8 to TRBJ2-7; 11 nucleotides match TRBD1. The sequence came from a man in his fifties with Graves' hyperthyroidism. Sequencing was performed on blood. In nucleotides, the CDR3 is TGTGCCAGCAGTTCTGCCCAGGGACAGGGGGTTTCCTACGAGCAGTACTTC. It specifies CASSSAQGQGVSYEQYF.